Below, 17 T cell receptor beta chains from the same sample are listed, as sequenced in a study of T-cell reconstitution after alpha-beta-depleted transplantation in children. The authors prepared the TCRbeta library with unique molecular identifiers. One entry per CDR3 protein results from TCRdb running MiXCR on the PCR reads. The sample yields some 200,000 distinct CDR3 sequences, under 13% seen once. This specimen consisted of PBMCs, obtained before TCRalphabeta/CD19-depleted stem cell transplant. These receptors were taken from a child under three years old with acute myeloid leukemia, due to receive a stem cell transplant.

This clonotype was found many times. The chain employs TRBV25-1 and TRBJ2-7; 7 nucleotides match TRBD1. V lost 4 bases, J lost 0 bases, and 9 bases stayed unmatched. Per the germline V gene, CDR1 is MGHDK and CDR2 is SYGVNS. The CDR3 length is 16 residues. CDR3 sequence: CASSALDRDDSYEQYF. In DNA, the CDR3 is TGTGCCAGCAGTGCCCTAGACAGGGACGACTCCTACGAGCAGTACTTC.

On this clonotype itself: A read error is possible here, since a much larger clone lies one base away. This chain connects TRBV11-3 to TRBJ1-1; perhaps TRBD1 as D (5 bases). V was clipped by 4 bases and J by 4 bases, with 10 bases between them. The length of the CDR3 is 13 residues. CDR1 is SGHNT, CDR2 YENEEA, per germline. DNA for the CDR3: TGTGCCAGCAGCTCCAGGGAGGGCACTGAAGCTTTCTTT. Its protein product is CASSSREGTEAFF.

This clonotype was detected many times. The chain joins TRBV10-3 to TRBJ1-6, with 10 bases lining up with TRBD1. The germline V gene encodes CDR1 ENHRY and CDR2 SYGVKD. J lost 6 bases, V lost 4 bases, and 3 bases had no gene match. CDR3 length: 15 amino acids. In DNA, the CDR3 is TGTGCCATCAGTGGCCGGGACAGGGGTAATTCACCCCTCCACTTT. This sequence encodes CAISGRDRGNSPLHF.

This clonotype occurred many times. V gene TRBV12-3 or TRBV12-4 combines with J gene TRBJ2-3; weak D call: TRBD2 (6 bases). CDR3 size: 14 residues. The V gene lost 7 bases and the J gene lost 2 bases, with 13 bases spanning the gap. This CDR3 is CASTLRETTDTQYF. DNA of the CDR3: TGTGCCAGCACTCTCCGGGAGACCACAGATACGCAGTATTTT.

This clonotype was picked up many times. The V call is TRBV20-1, the J call TRBJ2-3; possibly TRBD1 or TRBD2 for D (5 bases each). V lost 0 bases, J lost 5 bases, and 12 bases lay in between. This CDR3 has 14 residues. Germline CDR1 DFQATT, CDR2 SNEGSKA (reference sequence). The CDR3 protein is CSAREGTWGDTQYF. The CDR3 DNA follows: TGCAGTGCTAGAGAGGGGACCTGGGGAGATACGCAGTATTTT.

In the case of this clonotype: A much larger clone differs by one base, so this may be a read error. The chain recombines TRBV11-3 with TRBJ1-2; D not certain. Germline V gene lookup returns CDR1 SGHNT and CDR2 YENEEA. Trimming pared 3 bases from V and 0 bases from J, leaving 5 bases between. This CDR3 is 13 amino acids long. The CDR3 DNA follows: TGTGCCAGCAGCTTTGGACCTAACTATGGCTACACCTTC. This gives the protein CASSFGPNYGYTF.

This clonotype was detected only once. V gene TRBV20-1 combines with J gene TRBJ2-1; D call uncertain. Trimming took 0 bases from V and 10 from J, leaving 7 bases between them. The V gene's germline CDR1 is DFQATT and CDR2 SNEGSKA (reference sequence). The CDR3 spans 11 residues. The CDR3 nucleotides are TGCAGTGCTAGAGAATTCAACGAGCAGTTCTTC. Protein product: CSAREFNEQFF.

The J gene is TRBJ1-2, the V gene TRBV4-1; tentatively, D is TRBD1 (5 bases). Germline CDR1 MGHRA, CDR2 YSYEKL. Trimming removed 4 bases at V and 0 bases at J, with 18 bases between. The CDR3 is made up of 17 amino acids. The CDR3 here is CASSPGPQNRANYGYTF. CDR3 nucleotide sequence: TGCGCCAGCAGCCCGGGACCCCAGAACCGTGCTAACTATGGCTACACCTTC.

A remark on this clonotype: One end of the junction is discordant with germline, which a read error may explain. This chain links TRBV6-5 with TRBJ1-5; the D is unclear. This CDR3 has 15 residues. Germline assignment: CDR1 MNHEY and CDR2 SVGAGI. The chain's CDR3 is CANSYSAVTNQPQHF. CDR3 bases: TGTGCCAACAGTTACTCGGCGGTCACCAATCAGCCCCAGCATTTT.

This clonotype was seen at least ten times. This chain uses TRBV7-9 with TRBJ2-1; 8 nucleotides align to TRBD2. The V gene end was trimmed by 7 bases and the J gene end by 7 bases; junction bases not matched to a gene: 12. This CDR3 has 15 amino acids. Germline V gene lookup returns CDR1 SEHNR and CDR2 FQNEAQ (reference sequence). The CDR3 DNA reads TGTGCCAGCACCTCTGGGAGCGGGAGTGTTAATGAGCAGTTCTTC. Translation gives CASTSGSGSVNEQFF.

In this sample, this clonotype turned up many times. The rearrangement joins TRBV6-5 to TRBJ2-3, with 7 bases identical to TRBD2. The CDR3 runs to 15 residues. The germline V gene encodes CDR1 MNHEY and CDR2 SVGAGI. After removal of 6 bases from V and 4 bases from J, the junction contained 10 bases not matched to a gene. The CDR3 sequence: CASSRGGPPADTQYF. CDR3 bases: TGTGCCAGCAGCCGGGGAGGGCCTCCGGCAGATACGCAGTATTTT.

This clonotype appeared many times. The rearrangement joins TRBV12-3 or TRBV12-4 to TRBJ1-4, with D uncertain. The CDR3 runs to 14 residues. V shed 3 bases and J shed 5 bases, with 10 bases lying between them. In DNA form, the CDR3 reads TGTGCCAGCAGTTTCCGGGAGGGAAATGAAAAACTGTTTTTT. Its translation is CASSFREGNEKLFF.

CDR3 protein: CASSRSGGPSSTAQFF. CDR3 bases: TGTGCCAGCAGCCGCTCGGGAGGGCCGTCGTCAACGGCGCAGTTCTTC. The rearrangement uses TRBV7-6 and TRBJ2-1, with 8 bases identical to TRBD2. The germline gives CDR1 SGHVS, CDR2 FNYEAQ. Germline trimming cut 5 bases from V and 12 bases from J; bases unmatched to any gene: 18. This CDR3 is 16 amino acids long.

There are many counts of this clonotype. Here the CDR3 reads CSAGAGDYVLTF. As DNA, the CDR3 is TGCAGTGCTGGGGCGGGGGATTACGTCCTGACTTTC. The chain couples TRBV20-1 to TRBJ2-6, with TRBD2 matching 7 bases. CDR3 size: 12 residues. Germline V gene lookup returns CDR1 DFQATT and CDR2 SNEGSKA (reference sequence). Trimming took 5 bases from V and 11 from J; bases not matched to a gene: 6.

This clonotype was recorded many times. This chain uses TRBV3-1 with TRBJ2-7; TRBD2 might be the D (6 bases). Germline V gene lookup returns CDR1 LGHDT and CDR2 YNNKEL (reference sequence). The CDR3 loop spans 14 amino acids. Trimming took off 4 bases at V and 3 bases at J, with 13 bases between the two ends. DNA of the CDR3: TGTGCCAGCAGCCCCTCGGGACTCTTCTACGAGCAGTACTTC. Its protein product is CASSPSGLFYEQYF.

This clonotype was seen many times. This sequence joins TRBV7-9 and TRBJ2-3; the D gene is possibly TRBD2 (6 bases). The CDR3 loop spans 14 amino acids. Trimming left V 9 bases short and J 1 base short, with 14 bases between. Germline CDR1 is SEHNR and CDR2 is FQNEAQ (reference sequence). CDR3 sequence (DNA): TGTGCCAGGTCCGGGACTCCGGGCACAGATACGCAGTATTTT. Translating it yields CARSGTPGTDTQYF.

This clonotype was detected many times. V usage is TRBV5-1 and J usage is TRBJ1-3; no clear D. V lost 2 bases to trimming and J lost 3 bases, with 9 bases between them. Germline CDR1 is SGHRS and CDR2 is YFSETQ. The CDR3 sequence is 14 residues long. In DNA, the CDR3 is TGCGCCAGCAGCTTAGCCGGGTTTGGAAACACCATATATTTT. Residues: CASSLAGFGNTIYF.